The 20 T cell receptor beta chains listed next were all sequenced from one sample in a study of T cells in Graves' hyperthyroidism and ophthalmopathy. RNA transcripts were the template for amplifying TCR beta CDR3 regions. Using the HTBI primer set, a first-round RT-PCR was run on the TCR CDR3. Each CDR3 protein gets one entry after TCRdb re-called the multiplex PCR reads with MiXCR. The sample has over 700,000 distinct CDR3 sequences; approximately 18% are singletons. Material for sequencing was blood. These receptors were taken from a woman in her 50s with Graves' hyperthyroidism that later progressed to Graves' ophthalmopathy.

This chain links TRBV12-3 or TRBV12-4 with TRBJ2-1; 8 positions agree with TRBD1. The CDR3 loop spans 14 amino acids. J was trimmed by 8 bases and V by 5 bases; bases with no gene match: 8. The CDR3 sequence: CASSPDRGRDEQFF. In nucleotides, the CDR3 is TGTGCCAGCAGTCCCGACAGGGGCAGGGATGAGCAGTTCTTC.

The CDR3 nucleotides are TGTGCCAGTAGTACGAACAGGGGAGCCACTGAAGCTTTCTTT. Translated: CASSTNRGATEAFF. The V call is TRBV19, the J call TRBJ1-1; TRBD1 matches at 7 bases. The CDR3 consists of 14 residues. V was clipped by 4 bases and J by 4 bases; unmatched bases: 6. Germline V gene sequence: CDR1 LNHDA, CDR2 SQIVND (reference sequence).

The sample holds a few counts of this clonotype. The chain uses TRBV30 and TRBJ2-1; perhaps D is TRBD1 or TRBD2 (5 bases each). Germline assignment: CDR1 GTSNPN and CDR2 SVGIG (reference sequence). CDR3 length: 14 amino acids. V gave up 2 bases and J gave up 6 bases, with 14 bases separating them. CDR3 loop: CAWSRGAIGNEQFF. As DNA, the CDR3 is TGTGCCTGGAGTAGAGGGGCGATCGGCAATGAGCAGTTCTTC.

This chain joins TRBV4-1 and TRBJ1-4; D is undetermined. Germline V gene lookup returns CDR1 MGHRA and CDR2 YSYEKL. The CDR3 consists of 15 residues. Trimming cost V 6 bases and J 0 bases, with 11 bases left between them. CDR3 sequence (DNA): TGCGCCAGCAGTCTTAACGTAGCAACTAATGAAAAACTGTTTTTT. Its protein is CASSLNVATNEKLFF.

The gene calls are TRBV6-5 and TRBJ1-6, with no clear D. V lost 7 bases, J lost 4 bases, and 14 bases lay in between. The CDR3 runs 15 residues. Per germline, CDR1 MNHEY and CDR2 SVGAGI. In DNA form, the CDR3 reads TGTGCCAGCAATTTTCGGGCCTATTATAATTCACCCCTCCACTTT. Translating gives CASNFRAYYNSPLHF.

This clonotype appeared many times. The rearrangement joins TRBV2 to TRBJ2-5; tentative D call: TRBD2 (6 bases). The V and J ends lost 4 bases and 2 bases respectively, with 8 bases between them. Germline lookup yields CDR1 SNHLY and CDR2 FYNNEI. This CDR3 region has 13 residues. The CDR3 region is CASSGLGQETQYF. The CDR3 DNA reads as TGTGCCAGCAGTGGACTAGGGCAAGAGACCCAGTACTTC.

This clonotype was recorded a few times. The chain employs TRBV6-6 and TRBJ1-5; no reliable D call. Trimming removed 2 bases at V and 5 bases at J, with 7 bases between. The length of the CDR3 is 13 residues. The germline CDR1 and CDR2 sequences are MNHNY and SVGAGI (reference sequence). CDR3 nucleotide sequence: TGTGCCAGCAGTTACGCTGGGGATCAGCCCCAGCATTTT. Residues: CASSYAGDQPQHF.

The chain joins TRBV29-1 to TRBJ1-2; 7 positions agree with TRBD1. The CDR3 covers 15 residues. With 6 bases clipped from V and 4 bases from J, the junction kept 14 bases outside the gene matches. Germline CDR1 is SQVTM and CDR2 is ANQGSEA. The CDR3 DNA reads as TGCAGCGTCCGAAGACAGGGTTCAGTAGGCTATGGCTACACCTTC. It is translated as CSVRRQGSVGYGYTF.

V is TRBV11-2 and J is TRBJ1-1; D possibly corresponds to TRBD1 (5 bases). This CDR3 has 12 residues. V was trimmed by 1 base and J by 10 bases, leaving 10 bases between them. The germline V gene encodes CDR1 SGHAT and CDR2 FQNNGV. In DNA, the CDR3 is TGTGCCAGCAGCTTAGGAGGGGAGGTAGCTTTCTTT. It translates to CASSLGGEVAFF.

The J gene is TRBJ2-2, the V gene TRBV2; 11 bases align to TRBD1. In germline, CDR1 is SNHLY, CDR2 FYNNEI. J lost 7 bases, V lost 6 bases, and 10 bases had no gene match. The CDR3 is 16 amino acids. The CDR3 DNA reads TGTGCCAGCAGGATCGAGGACAGGGGGCCGGTCGGGGAGCTGTTTTTT. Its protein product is CASRIEDRGPVGELFF.

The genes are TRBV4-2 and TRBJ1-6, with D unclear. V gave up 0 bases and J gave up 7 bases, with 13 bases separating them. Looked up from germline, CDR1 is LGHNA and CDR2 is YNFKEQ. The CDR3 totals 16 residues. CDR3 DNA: TGTGCCAGCAGCCAAGATCCCGGGTTTAGGAATTCACCCCTCCACTTT. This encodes CASSQDPGFRNSPLHF.

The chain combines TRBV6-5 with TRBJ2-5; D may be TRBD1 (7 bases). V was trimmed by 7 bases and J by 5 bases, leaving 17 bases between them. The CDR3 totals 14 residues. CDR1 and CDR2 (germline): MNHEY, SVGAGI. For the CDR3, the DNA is TGTGCCAGCATCCTAGAGACAGGGAGGGAGACCCAGTACTTC. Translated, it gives CASILETGRETQYF.

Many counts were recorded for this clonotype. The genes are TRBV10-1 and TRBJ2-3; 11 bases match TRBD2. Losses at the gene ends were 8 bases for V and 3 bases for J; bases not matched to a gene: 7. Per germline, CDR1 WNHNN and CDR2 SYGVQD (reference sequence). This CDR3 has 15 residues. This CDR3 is CASGTGLAETDTQYF. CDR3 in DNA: TGCGCCAGCGGAACGGGACTAGCGGAGACAGATACGCAGTATTTT.

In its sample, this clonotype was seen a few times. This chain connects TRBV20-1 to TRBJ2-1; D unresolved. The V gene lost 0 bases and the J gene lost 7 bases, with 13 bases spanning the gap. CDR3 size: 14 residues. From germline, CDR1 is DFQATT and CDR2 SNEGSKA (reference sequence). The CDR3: CSARDQLDRNEQFF. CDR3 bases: TGCAGTGCTAGAGATCAGCTGGATCGGAATGAGCAGTTCTTC.

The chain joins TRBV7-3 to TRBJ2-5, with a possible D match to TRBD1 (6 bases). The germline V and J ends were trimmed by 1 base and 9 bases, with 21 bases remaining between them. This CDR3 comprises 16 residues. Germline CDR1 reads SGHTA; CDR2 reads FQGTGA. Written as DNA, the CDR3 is TGTGCCAGCAGCTTAAACCCTGCGTGGGGGCCGGTGGCCCAGTACTTC. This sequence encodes CASSLNPAWGPVAQYF.

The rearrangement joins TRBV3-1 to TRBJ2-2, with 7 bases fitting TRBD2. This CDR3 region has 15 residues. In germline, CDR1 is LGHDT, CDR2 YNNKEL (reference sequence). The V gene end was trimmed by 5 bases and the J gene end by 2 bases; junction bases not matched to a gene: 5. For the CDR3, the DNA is TGTGCCAGCAGCGCCCGCGGGGGAAACACCGGGGAGCTGTTTTTT. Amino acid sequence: CASSARGGNTGELFF. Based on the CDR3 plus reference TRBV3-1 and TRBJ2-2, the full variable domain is DTAVSQTPKYLVTQMGNDKSIKCEQNLGHDTMYWYKQDSKKFLKIMFSYNNKELIINETVPNRFSPKSPDKAHLNLHINSLELGDSAVYFCASSARGGNTGELFFGEGSRLTVL.

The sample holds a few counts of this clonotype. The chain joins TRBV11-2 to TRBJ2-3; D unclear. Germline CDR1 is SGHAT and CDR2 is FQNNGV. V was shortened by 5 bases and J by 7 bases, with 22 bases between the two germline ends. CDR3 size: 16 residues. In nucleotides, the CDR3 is TGTGCCAGCAGCATTAGCACGGCGGTTTCCCCCCATACGCAGTATTTT. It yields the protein CASSISTAVSPHTQYF.

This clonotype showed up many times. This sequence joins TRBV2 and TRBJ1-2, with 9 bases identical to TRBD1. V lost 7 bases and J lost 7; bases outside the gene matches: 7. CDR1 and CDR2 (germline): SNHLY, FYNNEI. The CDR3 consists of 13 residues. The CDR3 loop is CASTPQGASGYTF. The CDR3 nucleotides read TGTGCCAGCACCCCACAGGGGGCGTCTGGCTACACCTTC.

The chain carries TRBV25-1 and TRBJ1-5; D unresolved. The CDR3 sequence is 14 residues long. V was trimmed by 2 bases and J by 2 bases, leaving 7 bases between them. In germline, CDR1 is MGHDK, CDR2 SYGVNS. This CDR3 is CASSEQTGNQPQHF. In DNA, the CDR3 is TGTGCCAGCAGTGAACAGACGGGCAATCAGCCCCAGCATTTT.

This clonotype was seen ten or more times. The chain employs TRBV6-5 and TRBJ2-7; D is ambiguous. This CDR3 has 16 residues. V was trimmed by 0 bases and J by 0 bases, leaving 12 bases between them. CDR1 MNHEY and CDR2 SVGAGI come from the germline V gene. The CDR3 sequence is CASSYSLGSSSYEQYF. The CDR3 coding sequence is TGTGCCAGCAGTTACTCGCTCGGATCGAGCTCCTACGAGCAGTACTTC.